This T cell receptor beta chain was documented in a study of blood T cells in healthy people across ages. Study-level background: Template switching recovered approximately one barcoded beta molecule for every two T cells. Broader study findings: Getting older went along with TCR beta diversity per million T cells dropping roughly linearly.

This clonotype has only a few counts. Its target is unknown. Sample-barcoded 5' priming and a J-beta primer mix drove a second PCR of 7 to 11 cycles. Through a template-switch adaptor with 12 random nucleotides, each cDNA molecule received a tag. TCRdb re-derived calls from the 5' RACE reads in MiXCR, one entry per CDR3 protein. Of around 690,000 distinct CDR3 sequences in the sample, under 65% are singletons; the top ten hold over 30%. PBMCs were isolated at a quantity of at least 7 million per sample. Specimen: blood. This receptor was identified in a man aged 55 to 70 in good health.

The CDR3: CASSFGVGYEQYF. The CDR3 DNA sequence: TGTGCCAGCAGCTTCGGGGTAGGTTACGAGCAGTACTTC. This rearrangement joins TRBV7-9 to TRBJ2-7; D is possibly TRBD2 (5 bases). In germline, CDR1 is SEHNR, CDR2 FQNEAQ (reference sequence). V was shortened by 3 bases and J by 4 bases, with 10 bases between the two germline ends. This CDR3 has 13 amino acids.